These T cell receptor beta chains were read from a single sample in a study of blood T cell repertoires in COVID-19. TCRdb's copy holds only in-frame clones and misses some; the assay was immunoSEQ multiplex PCR. The sample lists about 170,000 clones; 84% were seen once. What was sequenced was peripheral blood. The receptor set was obtained from a woman of 80 years or more with COVID-19, enrolled during active disease. Each CDR3 is given with its conserved first and last residue. A D gene is named only where the DNA matches it firmly. Size is omitted from some rows. Given values are once, few, many or a class for expanded clones.

D gene	J gene	clone size	V gene	CDR3 protein	CDR3 DNA
.	TRBJ1-2	.	TRBV2	CASSEARDIYGYTF	TGTGCCAGCAGTGAAGCACGGGATATCTATGGCTACACCTTC
.	TRBJ1-2	.	TRBV11-2	CASSSDSYGYTF	TGTGCCAGCAGCTCGGACTCGTATGGCTACACCTTC
TRBD1	TRBJ1-5	.	TRBV7-9	CASSPSGGFGNQPQHF	TGTGCCAGCAGCCCCTCAGGGGGTTTTGGTAATCAGCCCCAGCATTTT
TRBD2	TRBJ2-3	.	TRBV11-2	CASSRLAERAADTQYF	TGTGCCAGCAGCCGACTAGCGGAGAGGGCGGCAGATACGCAGTATTTT
.	TRBJ2-7	.	TRBV30	CAWSVGGYTYEQYF	TGTGCCTGGAGTGTGGGGGGTTACACCTACGAGCAGTACTTC
.	TRBJ2-3	.	TRBV5-4	CASSLLAGHSTDTQYF	TGTGCCAGCAGCCTATTGGCGGGCCACAGCACAGATACGCAGTATTTT
.	TRBJ1-4	.	TRBV5-1	CASSIATGGWSALFF	TGCGCCAGCAGCATCGCGACTGGGGGGTGGAGTGCACTGTTTTTT
.	TRBJ1-2	.	TRBV28	CASSPTIPVRYTF	TGTGCCAGCAGCCCAACAATTCCCGTTCGCTACACCTTC
.	TRBJ1-5	.	TRBV7-8	CASSLAGGVGNQPQHF	TGTGCCAGCAGCTTAGCTGGAGGAGTTGGCAATCAGCCCCAGCATTTT
.	TRBJ1-4	.	TRBV5-1	CASSPGPPGHSVW	TGCGCCAGCAGCCCTGGCCCTCCGGGACATTCCGTGTGG
TRBD2	TRBJ2-5	.	TRBV23-1	CASSQSNEREGRETQYF	TGCGCCAGCAGTCAATCGAACGAGCGGGAGGGTAGAGAGACCCAGTACTTC
TRBD2	TRBJ2-7	once	TRBV7-2	CASRQLAGGRQYF	TGTGCCAGCAGGCAACTAGCGGGAGGCAGGCAGTACTTC